Sequencing of this T cell receptor (beta chain) was carried out in a study of identical twins (dated by TCRdb to between 2015 and 2016). Study-wide context: The study deep-sequenced TCR alpha and beta repertoires from monozygotic twins, unrelated adults of various ages and cord blood to test whether fetal clonotypes persist. Replicate twin experiments were performed at different times using different library preparation protocols to rule out contamination. The study at large found these results: Zero-insertion analyses could be partly confounded by invariant T cells such as MAIT and iNKT, though diverse VJ usage argued against such confounding for most clonotypes. Out-of-frame TCR alpha sequences shared between twins showed an excess of low generation-probability sequences compared with coincidental sharing between unrelated individuals. In monozygotic twins, recombination models systematically underestimated out-of-frame TCR alpha sharing, but the models matched the sharing seen between unrelated individuals. Because the same donors could not be followed over many years, conclusions were based on cross-sectional statistical analysis. Excess twin sharing in beta out-of-frame sequences was weaker because fewer shared sequences lowered the signal-to-noise ratio. Abundant cord blood beta clonotypes carried fewer insertions; young adult naive repertoires showed a weaker similar trend, while memory repertoires showed none.

All donors were healthy Caucasians. Three pairs of female monozygotic twins, all aged 18 to 29 years, made up the twin cohort. CD4+ and CD8+ T cell populations were isolated with positive isolation kits from Invitrogen. Receptor amplification or capture employed 5' RACE. The listed sequencing device is Illumina HiSeq 2000. Template switching introduced a universal primer binding site; the final cDNA contained a unique molecular identifier, enabling accurate counting of TCR cDNA molecules. Specific primers in the conserved constant-segment region were used to synthesize first-strand cDNA for the TCR alpha and beta chains. To control for contamination, every cDNA library was double barcoded, receiving both a SMART-Mk sample barcode and Illumina barcodes. TruSeq adapter sequences, together with Illumina sample barcodes, were added in two successive PCR steps. TCR alpha and beta cDNA libraries were sequenced on the Illumina HiSeq platform with custom primers. Processing in the source paper ran as follows. MiGEC processed the raw reads to extract unique molecular identifiers, while MiXCR was used to determine the CDR3 positions. Recombination models were inferred per individual with the repgenHMM and IGoR tools using an EM algorithm. The tcR package in R was used for shared clonotype analysis, with sharing normalized by the product of cloneset sizes. To study raw recombination free of thymic and clonal selection effects, out-of-frame nonproductive sequences were analyzed. TCRdb itself trimmed the public reads at Q25 with fastp, ran MiXCR and retained productive beta chains. Rows are unified per CDR3 protein, each entry keeping the most common DNA and genes. These V and J calls rely on TCRdb rather than the paper's analysis. The sample profile shows fewer than 500,000 distinct CDR3 sequences; about 13% of them were found once. The ten biggest clones cover approximately 0.98% of the sample.

The table lists this clonotype with a few counts. No cognate antigen has been identified for it. No much larger clone exists at a distance of one base, and base qualities are not known. Trimming removed 7 bases from V and 8 bases from J, leaving 15 bases between the germline ends. The CDR3 numbers 12 residues from cysteine through phenylalanine. Only CDR3 DNA is held: 36 bases, read in frame from base 1. In the germline V gene, CDR1 corresponds to MGHDK and CDR2 to SYGVNS. The sample was also reused in another study, on yellow fever vaccine responses in identical twins. Looking at the second paper: The T cell response to vaccination in identical twins was reported by the authors to appear partly convergent and partly personalized. In identical twins, the study followed T cell clones that responded to the vaccine with precision.

Sequences were obtained from CD4+ T cells sorted from blood. This sequence originates from a woman younger than 35 in good health. The chain links TRBV25-1 with TRBJ2-7, with no confidently assigned D gene. The CDR3 is CASTADRSKQYF. The nucleotide sequence reads TGTGCCAGCACGGCCGACCGCTCGAAGCAGTACTTC.